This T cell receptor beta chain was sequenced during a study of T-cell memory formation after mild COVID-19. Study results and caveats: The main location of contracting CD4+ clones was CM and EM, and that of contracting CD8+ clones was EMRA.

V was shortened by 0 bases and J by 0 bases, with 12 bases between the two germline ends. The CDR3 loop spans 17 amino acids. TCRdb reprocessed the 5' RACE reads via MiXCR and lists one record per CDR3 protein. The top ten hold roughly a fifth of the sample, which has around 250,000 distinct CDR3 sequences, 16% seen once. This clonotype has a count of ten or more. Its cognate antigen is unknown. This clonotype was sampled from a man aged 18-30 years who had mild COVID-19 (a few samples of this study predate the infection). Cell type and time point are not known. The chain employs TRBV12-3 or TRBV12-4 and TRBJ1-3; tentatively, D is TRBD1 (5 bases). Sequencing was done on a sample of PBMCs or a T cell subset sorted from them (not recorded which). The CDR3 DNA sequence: TGTGCCAGCAGTTTAGCCCCCGGGACCTACTCTGGAAACACCATATATTTT. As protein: CASSLAPGTYSGNTIYF.